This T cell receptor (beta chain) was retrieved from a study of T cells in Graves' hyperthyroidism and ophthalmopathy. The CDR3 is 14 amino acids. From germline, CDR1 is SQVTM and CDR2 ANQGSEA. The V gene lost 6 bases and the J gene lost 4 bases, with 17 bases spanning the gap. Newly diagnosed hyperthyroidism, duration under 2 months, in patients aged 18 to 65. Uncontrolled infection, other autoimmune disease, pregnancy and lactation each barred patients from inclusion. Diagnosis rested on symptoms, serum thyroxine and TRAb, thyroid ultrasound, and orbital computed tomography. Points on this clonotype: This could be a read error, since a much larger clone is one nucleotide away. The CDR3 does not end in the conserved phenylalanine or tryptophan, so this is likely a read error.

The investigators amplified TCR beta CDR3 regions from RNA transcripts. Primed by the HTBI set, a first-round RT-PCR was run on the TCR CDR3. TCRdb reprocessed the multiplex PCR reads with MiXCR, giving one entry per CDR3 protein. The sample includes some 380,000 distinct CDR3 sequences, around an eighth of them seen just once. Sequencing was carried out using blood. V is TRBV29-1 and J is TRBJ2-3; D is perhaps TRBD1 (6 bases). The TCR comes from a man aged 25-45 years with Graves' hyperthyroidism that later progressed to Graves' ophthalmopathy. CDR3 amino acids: CSVEDVGAADTQYS. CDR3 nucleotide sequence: TGCAGCGTGGAGGATGTGGGGGCTGCAGATACGCAGTATTCT.